These 28 T cell receptor beta chains share one sample of origin, sequenced in a study of blood T cell repertoires in COVID-19. The protocol was immunoSEQ multiplex PCR, while the TCRdb copy is restricted to in-frame clones and leaves out a portion. The sample has a few hundred thousand clones; about 85% are singletons. Sequences were obtained from peripheral blood. The receptors originated from a woman aged 18-29 years who had recovered from COVID-19.

CDR3 region: CASSQEGGSEQYF. CDR3 bases: TGCGCCAGCAGCCAAGAGGGAGGGAGCGAGCAGTACTTC. This chain uses TRBV4-1 with TRBJ2-7; TRBD2 aligns across 7 bases. This CDR3 is 13 amino acids long. Germline values: CDR1 MGHRA, CDR2 YSYEKL. Trimming removed 0 bases from V and 6 bases from J; junction bases left unmatched: 2.

CDR3 coding DNA: TGTGCCAGCACCCCACAGGGGGCGGATGGCTACACCTTC. Translated: CASTPQGADGYTF. This chain joins TRBV25-1 and TRBJ1-2; 9 bases map to TRBD1. CDR1 and CDR2 (germline): MGHDK, SYGVNS. The CDR3 is made up of 13 amino acids. V was clipped by 7 bases and J by 6 bases; unmatched bases: 6.

In this sample, this clone turned up a few times. This rearrangement joins TRBV5-5 to TRBJ1-6; TRBD1 matches at 11 bases. Germline lookup yields CDR1 SGHKS and CDR2 YYEKEE (reference sequence). The V and J ends lost 4 bases and 10 bases, in that order; junction bases with no gene match: 10. CDR3 length: 16 amino acids. Written as DNA, the CDR3 is TGTGCCAGCAGCATGGAACCGGGACAGGGGGGATCACCCCTCCACTTT. Protein product: CASSMEPGQGGSPLHF. The variable domain in full, with the rest retrieved from reference TRBV5-5 and TRBJ1-6, is DAGVTQSPTHLIKTRGQQVTLRCSPISGHKSVSWYQQVLGQGPQFIFQYYEKEERGRGNFPDRFSARQFPNYSSELNVNALLLGDSALYLCASSMEPGQGGSPLHFGNGTRLTVT.

V usage is TRBV2 and J usage is TRBJ2-3; 7 bases agree with TRBD2. Germline V gives CDR1 SNHLY, CDR2 FYNNEI. The trim removed 7 bases at V and 6 bases at J, leaving 10 bases unmatched. The CDR3 totals 14 residues. This CDR3 reads CASILAGESDTQYF. The DNA for the CDR3 is TGTGCCAGCATTCTGGCGGGAGAGTCCGATACGCAGTATTTT.

This rearrangement joins TRBV9 to TRBJ1-2; D possibly corresponds to TRBD1 (6 bases). Germline V lookup: CDR1 SGDLS, CDR2 YYNGEE. This CDR3 is 16 amino acids long. V dropped 3 bases and J dropped 0 bases, with 15 bases sitting between them. The CDR3 nucleotides read TGTGCCAGCAGCGAAGACCCGGGACAAGCTAACTATGGCTACACCTTC. This codes for CASSEDPGQANYGYTF.

The rearrangement links TRBV5-4 to TRBJ2-1; 8 bases line up with TRBD2. Germline loops: CDR1 SGHNT, CDR2 YYREEE (reference sequence). V was clipped by 3 bases and J by 5 bases; unmatched bases: 7. The CDR3 has 15 residues. The DNA for the CDR3 is TGTGCCAGCAGCTGGACTAGCTGGAGTCACAATGAGCAGTTCTTC. It yields the protein CASSWTSWSHNEQFF.

About this clone: One junction end does not reproduce the germline sequence, and a read error may be involved. This rearrangement joins TRBV6-6 to TRBJ1-6; perhaps TRBD1 as D (6 bases). The CDR3 extends over 13 amino acids. CDR1 MNHNY and CDR2 SVGAGI come from the germline V gene (reference sequence). The CDR3 bases are TGTGCCAGCAGTTACTCAAACCCGACAGGATCGACCTTT. As protein: CASSYSNPTGSTF.

This rearrangement joins TRBV3-1 (or the pseudogene TRBV3-2) to TRBJ2-1, with D possibly TRBD1 on 6 matching bases. Germline V lookup: CDR1 LGHDT, CDR2 YNNKEL (reference sequence). The CDR3 runs to 14 residues. The germline V and J ends were trimmed by 4 bases and 9 bases, with 16 bases remaining between them. Here the CDR3 DNA reads TGTGCCAGCAGCCCACCCTCACAGGGTCCTGAGCAGTTCTTC. It codes for CASSPPSQGPEQFF.

The chain couples TRBV19 to TRBJ1-2, with TRBD1 as a possible D gene (5 bases). The V and J ends lost 4 bases and 4 bases respectively, with 16 bases between them. Germline CDR1 and CDR2: LNHDA and SQIVND (reference sequence). The CDR3 extends over 15 amino acids. The CDR3 here is CASSTGGTARYGYTF. In nucleotides, the CDR3 is TGTGCCAGTAGTACGGGGGGGACGGCCCGCTATGGCTACACCTTC.

The chain is built from TRBV6-5 and TRBJ1-2; 7 positions match TRBD1. The germline V gene encodes CDR1 MNHEY and CDR2 SVGAGI. The CDR3 runs 14 residues. With V trimmed by 2 bases and J by 3 bases, 3 bases remained unmatched. The DNA of the CDR3 is TGTGCCAGCAGTTACGCCGGGACAGACTATGGCTACACCTTC. Translation: CASSYAGTDYGYTF.

The chain has TRBV2 and TRBJ2-3; 12 nucleotides line up with TRBD2. Germline V gives CDR1 SNHLY, CDR2 FYNNEI. J lost 1 base, V lost 8 bases, and 7 bases had no gene match. This CDR3 is 16 amino acids long. The CDR3 region has the DNA TGTGCCAGCTCTAGCGGGAGGGGTGGAGGCACAGATACGCAGTATTTT. Protein: CASSSGRGGGTDTQYF.

V usage is TRBV5-4 and J usage is TRBJ2-5; D unresolved. Germline values: CDR1 SGHNT, CDR2 YYREEE (reference sequence). The CDR3 has 14 amino acids. V lost 7 bases to trimming and J lost 1 base, with 14 bases between them. The CDR3 DNA is TGTGCCAGCGCCAGAACCGGGTCCCAAGAGACCCAGTACTTC. Its translation: CASARTGSQETQYF.

This clone turned up a few times. V and J are TRBV7-9 and TRBJ1-1; 8 nucleotides line up with TRBD1. Germline CDR1 and CDR2: SEHNR and FQNEAQ (reference sequence). There are 14 residues in the CDR3. The V segment lost 6 bases and the J segment 3 bases; nucleotides outside the gene matches: 6. The DNA of the CDR3 is TGTGCCAGCAGTCCGGACAGGGATCACACTGAAGCTTTCTTT. Translated: CASSPDRDHTEAFF.

The chain has TRBV11-2 and TRBJ2-7, with TRBD2 matching 10 bases. This CDR3 region has 15 residues. Losses at the gene ends were 5 bases for V and 0 bases for J; bases not matched to a gene: 4. Per germline, CDR1 SGHAT and CDR2 FQNNGV. CDR3 region: CASSPGLASSYEQYF. CDR3 in DNA: TGTGCCAGCAGCCCGGGACTAGCGAGCTCCTACGAGCAGTACTTC. Drawing the rest from reference TRBV11-2 and TRBJ2-7, the complete variable domain is EAGVAQSPRYKIIEKRQSVAFWCNPISGHATLYWYQQILGQGPKLLIQFQNNGVVDDSQLPKDRFSAERLKGVDSTLKIQPAKLEDSAVYLCASSPGLASSYEQYFGPGTRLTVT.

V usage is TRBV6-5 and J usage is TRBJ2-2, with 7 positions matching TRBD2. Trimming took 5 bases from V and 3 from J; bases not matched to a gene: 3. Germline CDR1 reads MNHEY; CDR2 reads SVGAGI. The CDR3 length is 14 residues. The CDR3 loop is CASSPGLYTGELFF. The CDR3 bases are TGTGCCAGCAGTCCGGGACTATACACCGGGGAGCTGTTTTTT.

J is TRBJ2-7 and V is TRBV7-3; TRBD2 matches at 7 bases. The CDR3 consists of 16 residues. The germline V gene encodes CDR1 SGHTA and CDR2 FQGTGA. The junction had 11 bases not matched to a gene; V was cut back by 0 bases and J by 6 bases. The CDR3 loop is CASSLTPGLPSSEQYF. As DNA, the CDR3 is TGTGCCAGCAGCTTAACGCCGGGACTACCCTCGAGCGAGCAGTACTTC.

This chain joins TRBV5-3 and TRBJ2-5; TRBD2 agrees at 8 bases. TRBV5-3 is marked as an open reading frame, function uncertain. This CDR3 comprises 14 residues. After removal of 0 bases from V and 3 bases from J, the junction contained 1 base not matched to a gene. The CDR3 protein is CARSLVGLEETQYF. The CDR3 DNA reads as TGTGCCAGAAGCTTGGTGGGACTAGAAGAGACCCAGTACTTC.

The rearrangement links TRBV10-3 to TRBJ2-3; D gene unclear. Germline assignment: CDR1 ENHRY and CDR2 SYGVKD. The CDR3 consists of 16 residues. The germline V and J ends were trimmed by 3 bases and 0 bases, with 13 bases remaining between them. This CDR3 is CAISDPRSSSTDTQYF. In nucleotides, the CDR3 is TGTGCCATCAGTGACCCCAGGTCCTCTAGCACAGATACGCAGTATTTT.

The rearrangement uses TRBV9 and TRBJ1-2, with 8 bases identical to TRBD1. Germline V gene lookup returns CDR1 SGDLS and CDR2 YYNGEE. The trim removed 3 bases at V and 4 bases at J, leaving 2 bases unmatched. This CDR3 is built from 13 residues. CDR3 protein: CASSETGAYGYTF. Written as DNA, the CDR3 is TGTGCCAGCAGCGAGACAGGGGCCTATGGCTACACCTTC.

V is TRBV6-5 and J is TRBJ1-2; the D gene is possibly TRBD1 (5 bases). The ends were cut back, 6 bases at V and 6 bases at J, with 14 bases in the middle. Germline V gene data show CDR1 as MNHEY and CDR2 as SVGAGI. This CDR3 has 13 residues. The CDR3 bases are TGTGCCAGCAGCCAATCAGGGAAACATGGCTACACCTTC. Amino acid sequence: CASSQSGKHGYTF.

The chain carries TRBV19 and TRBJ2-7; possible D gene TRBD2, 5 bases. CDR3 length: 15 residues. V was pared by 3 bases and J by 3 bases, with 15 bases between. The V gene's germline CDR1 is LNHDA and CDR2 SQIVND (reference sequence). The CDR3 coding sequence is TGTGCCAGTAGTATCGTTGGCGGGTCTGGCTACGAGCAGTACTTC. Translation gives CASSIVGGSGYEQYF. The full variable domain, with the rest looked up from reference TRBV19 and TRBJ2-7, is DGGITQSPKYLFRKEGQNVTLSCEQNLNHDAMYWYRQDPGQGLRLIYYSQIVNDFQKGDIAEGYSVSREKKESFPLTVTSAQKNPTAFYLCASSIVGGSGYEQYFGPGTRLTVT.

In its sample, this clone was seen once. J is TRBJ1-1 and V is TRBV4-1; D unresolved. This CDR3 has 14 residues. CDR1 is MGHRA, CDR2 YSYEKL, per germline. V was trimmed by 4 bases and J by 3 bases, leaving 12 bases between them. The CDR3 protein is CASSRPGSDTEAFF. CDR3 DNA sequence: TGCGCCAGCAGCCGCCCGGGATCGGACACTGAAGCTTTCTTT.

CDR3 bases: TGCGCCAGCTCGCCGGGGACAATGGATGAAAAACTGTTTTTT. This encodes CASSPGTMDEKLFF. The chain has TRBV5-1 and TRBJ1-4; a possible D gene is TRBD1 (6 bases). Trimming removed 7 bases from V and 6 bases from J, with 16 bases in between. The CDR3 sequence is 14 residues long. Germline V gene sequence: CDR1 SGHRS, CDR2 YFSETQ. The variable domain in full, completed from reference TRBV5-1 and TRBJ1-4, reads KAGVTQTPRYLIKTRGQQVTLSCSPISGHRSVSWYQQTPGQGLQFLFEYFSETQRNKGNFPGRFSGRQFSNSRSEMNVSTLELGDSALYLCASSPGTMDEKLFFGSGTQLSVL.

This clone was counted only a few times. The rearrangement joins TRBV5-1 to TRBJ2-3; 10 nucleotides line up with TRBD2. Per germline, CDR1 SGHRS and CDR2 YFSETQ. V shed 0 bases, J shed 1 base, and the junction held 5 bases outside the gene matches. The CDR3 extends over 17 amino acids. The CDR3 loop reads CASSLGATSGGTDTQYF. DNA of the CDR3: TGCGCCAGCAGCTTGGGGGCCACTAGCGGGGGCACAGATACGCAGTATTTT.

The genes are TRBV5-6 and TRBJ2-2; 7 nucleotides agree with TRBD1. Germline V gene sequence: CDR1 SGHDT, CDR2 YYEEEE. This CDR3 is 16 amino acids long. The V gene end was trimmed by 0 bases and the J gene end by 5 bases; junction bases not matched to a gene: 7. The CDR3: CASSLDRGSFTGELFF. As DNA, the CDR3 is TGTGCCAGCAGCTTGGACAGGGGTAGTTTTACCGGGGAGCTGTTTTTT.

This rearrangement joins TRBV7-9 to TRBJ2-7; 7 nucleotides align to TRBD1. Germline V lookup: CDR1 SEHNR, CDR2 FQNEAQ (reference sequence). Trimming took 5 bases from V and 6 from J; bases not matched to a gene: 7. This CDR3 is 13 amino acids long. The CDR3 spells CASSLKTGLEQYF. CDR3 bases: TGTGCCAGCAGCCTAAAGACAGGGCTCGAGCAGTACTTC. The whole variable domain, filled in from reference TRBV7-9 and TRBJ2-7, reads DTGVSQNPRHKITKRGQNVTFRCDPISEHNRLYWYRQTLGQGPEFLTYFQNEAQLEKSRLLSDRFSAERPKGSFSTLEIQRTEQGDSAMYLCASSLKTGLEQYFGPGTRLTVT.

The chain combines TRBV6-5 with TRBJ1-1; TRBD1 aligns across 8 bases. This CDR3 comprises 14 residues. Germline V lookup: CDR1 MNHEY, CDR2 SVGAGI. Trimming removed 4 bases from V and 1 base from J; junction bases left unmatched: 2. The CDR3 coding sequence is TGTGCCAGCAGTTCCGGACAGGGGAACACTGAAGCTTTCTTT. This sequence encodes CASSSGQGNTEAFF.

V is TRBV9 and J is TRBJ2-1; 9 nucleotides align to TRBD1. With V trimmed by 4 bases and J by 6 bases, 8 bases remained unmatched. Germline V CDR1 and CDR2: SGDLS, YYNGEE. This CDR3 contains 15 residues. CDR3 region: CASSFTTGGFNEQFF. In DNA form, the CDR3 reads TGTGCCAGCAGCTTTACGACAGGGGGATTCAATGAGCAGTTCTTC.